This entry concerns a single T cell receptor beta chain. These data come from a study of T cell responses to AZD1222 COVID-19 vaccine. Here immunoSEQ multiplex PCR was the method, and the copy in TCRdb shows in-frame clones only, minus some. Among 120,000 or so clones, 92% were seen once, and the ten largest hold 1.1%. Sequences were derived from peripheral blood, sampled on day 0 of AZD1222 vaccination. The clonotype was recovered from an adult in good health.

The CDR3 sequence is CASRPGTSVPYEQYF. The DNA for the CDR3 is TGCGCCAGCAGGCCCGGGACTAGCGTTCCCTACGAGCAGTACTTC. The V and J genes are TRBV5-1 and TRBJ2-7; 10 bases match TRBD2. Germline-derived CDR1 and CDR2 are SGHRS and YFSETQ. The CDR3 contains 15 residues. Germline trimming cut 5 bases from V and 2 bases from J; bases unmatched to any gene: 7.